A selection of T cell receptor beta chains follows, all from one sample in a study of Graves' ophthalmopathy and Graves' hyperthyroidism. TCRdb ran MiXCR on the multiplex PCR reads and lists one entry per CDR3 protein. Seen here are over a million distinct CDR3 sequences, about two fifths observed once, and the top ten hold roughly 11%. Sequencing was done on a sample of peripheral blood or thyroid tissue (not recorded which). These receptors were collected from an adult man with Graves' hyperthyroidism. Each CDR3 is given with its conserved first and last residue. Fields, in order: CDR3 DNA, CDR3 protein, clone size, J gene, D gene, V gene. A D gene is named only where the DNA matches it firmly. The listing skips clone size in some rows; elsewhere it reads once, few, many or a size class.

TGCAGCGTTGTGGCAGGAGGGGGCTACACCTTC | CSVVAGGGYTF | few | TRBJ1-2 | - | TRBV29-1
TGTGCCTGGAGTGTTGGGATGAACACTGAAGCTTTCTTT | CAWSVGMNTEAFF | - | TRBJ1-1 | - | TRBV30
TGTGCCAGCAGCAACCTAGGGCGCGGCTACACCTTC | CASSNLGRGYTF | - | TRBJ1-2 | - | TRBV7-6
TGCAGCGTTGAGGGCGCCAGCAGCTTTGGACAAGCTAATTACGAGCAGTACTTC | CSVEGASSFGQANYEQYF | - | TRBJ2-7 | - | TRBV29-1
TGCAGTGCTAGCCGGGGTCGGGGGGATAATTCACCCCTCCACTTT | CSASRGRGDNSPLHF | - | TRBJ1-6 | - | TRBV20-1
TGTGCCAGCAGTGACCCTTTGCGGGAGGGCGCAGATACGCAGTATTTT | CASSDPLREGADTQYF | - | TRBJ2-3 | TRBD2 | TRBV25-1
TGTGCCAGCAGTGGAAGCGGATCACCCCTCCACTTT | CASSGSGSPLHF | - | TRBJ1-6 | - | TRBV28
TGTGCCAGCAGTGAGACAGAGAATTCACCCCTCCACTTT | CASSETENSPLHF | - | TRBJ1-6 | - | TRBV25-1
TGCAGCGTTGAAACCCCAGGGGGGAATGAAGCTTTCTTT | CSVETPGGNEAFF | many | TRBJ1-1 | TRBD1 | TRBV29-1
TGTGCCAGCAGCTTTGGTGTGGGGAATCAGCCCCAGCATTTT | CASSFGVGNQPQHF | many | TRBJ1-5 | - | TRBV7-9
TGTGCCAGCAGCTTAGATGTGGTTTCCGGGGCCAACGTCCTGACTTTC | CASSLDVVSGANVLTF | - | TRBJ2-6 | - | TRBV7-8